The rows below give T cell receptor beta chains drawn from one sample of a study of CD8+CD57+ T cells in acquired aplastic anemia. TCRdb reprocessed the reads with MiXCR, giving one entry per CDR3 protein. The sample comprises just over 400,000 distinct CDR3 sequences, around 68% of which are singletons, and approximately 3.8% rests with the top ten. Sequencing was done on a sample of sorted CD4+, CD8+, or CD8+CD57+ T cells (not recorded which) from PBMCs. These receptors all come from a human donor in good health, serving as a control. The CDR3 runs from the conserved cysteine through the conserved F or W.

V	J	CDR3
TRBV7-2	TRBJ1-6	CASSLDAGSTGSHLHF
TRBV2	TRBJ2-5	CASSGVGGGLETQYF
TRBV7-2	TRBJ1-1	CASSWGAGYNTEAFF
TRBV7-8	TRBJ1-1	CASSSRGDAFF
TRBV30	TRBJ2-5	CAWSVGRGGSNQPQYF
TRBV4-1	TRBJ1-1	CASSQAQGKAFF
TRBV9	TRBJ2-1	CASSFVRIRADQFF
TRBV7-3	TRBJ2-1	CASSLNGGNEQFF
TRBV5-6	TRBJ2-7	CASSTTHPQYF
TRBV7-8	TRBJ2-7	CASSLSLAGRPTYEQYF
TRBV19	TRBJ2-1	CASIHTSGIYNEQFF
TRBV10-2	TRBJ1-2	CASRNSSRDGYTF
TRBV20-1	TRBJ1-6	CSARQDANSPLHF
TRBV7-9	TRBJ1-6	CASSPRGYSTDTQHF
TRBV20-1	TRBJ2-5	CSARADQETQETQYF
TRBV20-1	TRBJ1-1	CSASVRDRKKAFF
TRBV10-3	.	CASSQGPSSANGQYF
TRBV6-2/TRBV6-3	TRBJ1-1	CASSSIGFRARGTEAFF
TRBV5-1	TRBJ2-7	CASTTPGQNTYEQYF
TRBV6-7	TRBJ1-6	CATQGQGTATLHF
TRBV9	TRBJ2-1	CASSVGGSLYNEQFF
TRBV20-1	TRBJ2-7	CSASAQRGEQYF
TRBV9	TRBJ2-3	CASSVGQVPGNTNF
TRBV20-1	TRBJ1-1	CSARIPTGVFF
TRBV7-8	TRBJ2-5	CAQSLVTPYQETQYF
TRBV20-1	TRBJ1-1	CSARDLASLTFF
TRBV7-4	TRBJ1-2	CASSLPGYWTGYTF
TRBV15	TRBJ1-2	CATSETGDGYTF
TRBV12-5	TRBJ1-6	CASSGLHRDNNSPLHF
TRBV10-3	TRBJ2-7	CAISGSGRHSYEQYF
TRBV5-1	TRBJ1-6	CASSSIRRRSSYNSPLHF
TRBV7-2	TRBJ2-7	CATSTPGQGARLKYF
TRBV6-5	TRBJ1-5	CASRQGNQPQHF
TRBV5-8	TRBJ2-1	CASSLDHAALEQFF
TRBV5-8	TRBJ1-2	CASSLAGGQGDGYTF
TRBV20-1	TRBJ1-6	CSARRGLNSPLHF
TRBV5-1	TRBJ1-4	CASSSGQGGEKLFF